These 4 T cell receptor beta chains came from one sample sequenced in a study of neurological immune-mediated disorders. TCRdb fed the 5' RACE reads into MiXCR, producing one record per CDR3 protein. The table includes roughly 67,000 distinct CDR3 sequences, around 4% detected once. Sample: PBMCs. These receptors were obtained from a middle-aged man with multiple sclerosis.

This clonotype turned up a few times. The genes are TRBV7-2 and TRBJ1-2; the D gene is possibly TRBD1 (6 bases). Trimming stripped 5 bases from V and 0 bases from J, with 19 bases between. The CDR3 runs to 17 residues. CDR1 is SGHTA, CDR2 FQGNSA, per germline. The CDR3: CASSPRTDRIANYGYTF. DNA for the CDR3: TGTGCCAGCAGCCCAAGGACAGACCGAATAGCTAACTATGGCTACACCTTC.

This clonotype occurred a few times. Mismatch with germline at one junction end may stem from a read error. The chain links TRBV7-8 to TRBJ1-5; 11 positions agree with TRBD1. The CDR3 consists of 15 residues. CDR1 and CDR2 (germline): SGHVS, FQNEAQ. As DNA, the CDR3 is TGTGCCAGCAGCTTAGGGACAGGGGGCGGGCAGCCCCAGAATTTT. Translating gives CASSLGTGGGQPQNF.

This clonotype appeared many times. The chain uses TRBV20-1 and TRBJ1-5; maybe TRBD1 (5 bases). This CDR3 spans 14 amino acids. V was pared by 4 bases and J by 0 bases, with 10 bases between. The germline V gene encodes CDR1 DFQATT and CDR2 SNEGSKA (reference sequence). CDR3 sequence (DNA): TGCAGTGCTAAGGACATCAATAGCAATCAGCCCCAGCATTTT. Its protein is CSAKDINSNQPQHF.

The chain couples TRBV28 to TRBJ2-7; TRBD1 matches 8 bases. The V and J ends lost 10 bases and 1 base, in that order; junction bases with no gene match: 9. The CDR3 runs to 14 residues. In germline, CDR1 is MDHEN, CDR2 SYDVKM. The CDR3: CATQGVVGSYEQYV. In DNA form, the CDR3 reads TGTGCCACACAGGGGGTGGTCGGGTCCTACGAGCAGTACGTC.